This passage covers 10 T cell receptor beta chains from one sample sequenced in a study of OX40 agonist ivuxolimab in advanced cancers. Clones were read by immunoSEQ multiplex PCR, and TCRdb kept only the in-frame ones, dropping some. The sample gives under 35,000 clones, about 90% of which show up once; 25% to 35% is in the top ten. The sample here was CD4+ or CD8+ T cells sorted from blood, taken in a trial of the OX40 agonist ivuxolimab. These receptors all come from an adult with an advanced solid tumor such as melanoma, head and neck, liver or kidney cancer.

The chain joins TRBV19 to TRBJ1-4; the match to TRBD1 covers 10 bases. V dropped 0 bases and J dropped 0; count of bases not matched to a gene: 7. There are 19 residues in the CDR3. Per the germline V gene, CDR1 is LNHDA and CDR2 is SQIVND (reference sequence). CDR3 sequence: CASSIDRDRGPATNEKLFF. CDR3 coding DNA: TGTGCCAGTAGTATAGATCGCGACAGGGGGCCCGCAACTAATGAAAAACTGTTTTTT.

This sequence joins TRBV7-9 and TRBJ2-3, with 8 bases fitting TRBD2. V gave up 5 bases and J gave up 4 bases; unmatched junction bases: 2. Per the germline V gene, CDR1 is SEHNR and CDR2 is FQNEAQ (reference sequence). The CDR3 has 13 residues. CDR3 nucleotide sequence: TGTGCCAGCAGCCGACTAGCGTCAGATACGCAGTATTTT. Protein: CASSRLASDTQYF. The full variable domain, its missing parts supplied by reference TRBV7-9 and TRBJ2-3, is DTGVSQNPRHKITKRGQNVTFRCDPISEHNRLYWYRQTLGQGPEFLTYFQNEAQLEKSRLLSDRFSAERPKGSFSTLEIQRTEQGDSAMYLCASSRLASDTQYFGPGTRLTVL.

The chain links TRBV28 to TRBJ2-1, with TRBD2 matching over 13 bases. This CDR3 region has 17 residues. Per germline, CDR1 MDHEN and CDR2 SYDVKM. J gave up 2 bases and V 6 bases, and 7 bases lay outside the gene matches. CDR3 in amino acids: CASSPGLAGSPYNEQFF. DNA for the CDR3: TGTGCCAGCAGCCCGGGACTAGCGGGAAGTCCCTACAATGAGCAGTTCTTC.

This sequence joins TRBV27 and TRBJ1-5; D is uncertain. The CDR3 is 15 residues long. V lost 4 bases and J 2 bases, leaving 12 bases between the germline ends. CDR1 is MNHEY and CDR2 is SMNVEV in the germline V gene (reference sequence). The CDR3, as DNA: TGTGCCAGCAGTTCAGTAGTAGGCGGCAATCAGCCCCAGCATTTT. Translating it yields CASSSVVGGNQPQHF.

The rearrangement uses TRBV29-1 and TRBJ2-7, with 8 bases aligning to TRBD1. The CDR3 spans 13 residues. CDR1 is SQVTM, CDR2 ANQGSEA, per germline. Trimming took 7 bases from V and 6 from J; bases not matched to a gene: 11. The chain's CDR3 is CSATGTGGFEQYF. The CDR3 nucleotides are TGCAGCGCCACCGGGACAGGAGGTTTCGAGCAGTACTTC.

The CDR3 region has the DNA TGTGCCACCCTGAAGGACAGCGGAGCCTACGAGCAGTACTTC. Amino acids: CATLKDSGAYEQYF. V is TRBV13 and J is TRBJ2-7, with a possible D match to TRBD1 (6 bases). With 10 bases removed from V and 2 bases from J, the gap between germline ends came to 18 bases. CDR3 size: 14 residues. Per the germline V gene, CDR1 is PRHDT and CDR2 is FYEKMQ (reference sequence).

The gene calls are TRBV9 and TRBJ2-7; no clear D gene. CDR3 length: 12 amino acids. V was trimmed by 4 bases and J by 6 bases, leaving 11 bases between them. The V gene's germline CDR1 is SGDLS and CDR2 YYNGEE. The CDR3 DNA sequence: TGTGCCAGCAGCCCCCCCAGCGCCGAGCAGTACTTC. Translation gives CASSPPSAEQYF.

This clone was detected once. J is TRBJ1-5 and V is TRBV5-5, with a possible D match to TRBD1 (5 bases). CDR1 is SGHKS, CDR2 YYEKEE, per germline (reference sequence). The length of the CDR3 is 12 residues. Trimming stripped 3 bases from V and 4 bases from J, with 5 bases between. Here the CDR3 reads CASSSGNQPQHF. The CDR3 bases are TGTGCCAGCAGCTCAGGGAATCAGCCCCAGCATTTT.

The chain carries TRBV7-8 and TRBJ1-5; no firm D call. Germline loops: CDR1 SGHVS, CDR2 FQNEAQ. This CDR3 comprises 13 residues. V was cut by 5 bases and J by 1 base, with 6 bases left in between. The CDR3 DNA sequence: TGTGCCAGCAGCACCCCGAGCAATCAGCCCCAGCATTTT. Protein sequence: CASSTPSNQPQHF.

This clone was counted a single time. The chain has TRBV13 and TRBJ2-7, with TRBD1 matching 11 bases. V dropped 4 bases and J dropped 2; count of bases not matched to a gene: 13. Germline CDR1 is PRHDT and CDR2 is FYEKMQ (reference sequence). This CDR3 contains 18 residues. CDR3 nucleotide sequence: TGTGCCAGCAGCTCACGGACAGGGGGCTTGACTAGCGCCTACGAGCAGTACTTC. Protein sequence: CASSSRTGGLTSAYEQYF.